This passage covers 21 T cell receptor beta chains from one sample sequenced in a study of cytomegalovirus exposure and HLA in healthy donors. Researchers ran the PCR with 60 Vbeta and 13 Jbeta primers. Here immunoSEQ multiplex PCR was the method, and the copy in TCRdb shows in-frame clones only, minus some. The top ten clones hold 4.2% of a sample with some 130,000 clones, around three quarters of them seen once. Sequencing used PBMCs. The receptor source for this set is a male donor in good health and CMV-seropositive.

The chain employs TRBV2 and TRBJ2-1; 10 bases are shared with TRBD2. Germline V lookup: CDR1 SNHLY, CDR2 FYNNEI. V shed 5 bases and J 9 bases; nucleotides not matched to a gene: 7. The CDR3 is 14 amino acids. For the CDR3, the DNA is TGTGCCAGCAGTACTAGCGGGATACGCTTTGAGCAGTTCTTC. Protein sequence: CASSTSGIRFEQFF.

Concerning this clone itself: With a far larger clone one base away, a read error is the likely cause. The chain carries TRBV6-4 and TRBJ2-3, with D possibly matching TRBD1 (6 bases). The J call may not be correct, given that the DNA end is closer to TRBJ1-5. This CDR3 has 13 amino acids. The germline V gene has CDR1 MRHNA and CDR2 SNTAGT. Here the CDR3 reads CASSEGAQDTQHF. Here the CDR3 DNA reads TGTGCCAGCAGTGAGGGGGCCCAAGATACGCAGCATTTT.

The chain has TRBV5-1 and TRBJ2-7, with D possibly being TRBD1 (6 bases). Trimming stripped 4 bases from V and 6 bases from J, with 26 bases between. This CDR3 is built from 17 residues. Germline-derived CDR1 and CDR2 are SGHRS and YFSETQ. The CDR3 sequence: CASSKPRGTGIEGEQYF. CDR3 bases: TGCGCCAGCAGCAAACCTAGGGGAACAGGGATCGAGGGCGAGCAGTACTTC.

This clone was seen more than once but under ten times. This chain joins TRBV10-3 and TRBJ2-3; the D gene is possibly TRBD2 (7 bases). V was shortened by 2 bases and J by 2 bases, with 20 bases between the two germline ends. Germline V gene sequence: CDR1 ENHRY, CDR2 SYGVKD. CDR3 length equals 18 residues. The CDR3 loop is CAISEGGGEGVLTDTQYF. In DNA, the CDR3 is TGTGCCATCAGTGAGGGGGGCGGGGAGGGGGTCCTCACAGATACGCAGTATTTT.

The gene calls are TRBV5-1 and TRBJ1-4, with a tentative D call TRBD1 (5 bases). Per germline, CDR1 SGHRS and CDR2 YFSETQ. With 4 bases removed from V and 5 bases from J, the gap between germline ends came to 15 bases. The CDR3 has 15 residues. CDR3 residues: CASSPGGRRNEKLFF. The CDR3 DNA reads TGCGCCAGCAGCCCGGGGGGGAGGCGGAATGAAAAACTGTTTTTT.

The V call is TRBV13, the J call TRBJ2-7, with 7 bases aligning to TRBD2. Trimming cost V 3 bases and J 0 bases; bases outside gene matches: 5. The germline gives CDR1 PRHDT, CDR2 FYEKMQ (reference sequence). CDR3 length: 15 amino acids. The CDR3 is CASSLGGGSSYEQYF. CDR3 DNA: TGTGCCAGCAGCTTGGGCGGGGGTAGCTCCTACGAGCAGTACTTC.

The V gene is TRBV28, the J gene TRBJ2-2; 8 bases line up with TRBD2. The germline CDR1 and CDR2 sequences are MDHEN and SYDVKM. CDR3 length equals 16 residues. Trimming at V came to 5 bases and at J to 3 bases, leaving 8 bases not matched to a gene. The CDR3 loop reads CASSRSGMGYTGELFF. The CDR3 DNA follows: TGTGCCAGCAGTCGTAGCGGGATGGGGTACACCGGGGAGCTGTTTTTT.

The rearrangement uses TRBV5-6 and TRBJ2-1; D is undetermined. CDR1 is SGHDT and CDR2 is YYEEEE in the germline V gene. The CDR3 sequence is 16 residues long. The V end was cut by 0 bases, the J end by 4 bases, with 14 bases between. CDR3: CASSLVVSLKYNEQFF. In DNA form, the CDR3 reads TGTGCCAGCAGCTTGGTGGTCAGTTTAAAATACAATGAGCAGTTCTTC. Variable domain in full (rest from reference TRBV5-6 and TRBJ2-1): DAGVTQSPTHLIKTRGQQVTLRCSPKSGHDTVSWYQQALGQGPQFIFQYYEEEERQRGNFPDRFSGHQFPNYSSELNVNALLLGDSALYLCASSLVVSLKYNEQFFGPGTRLTVL.

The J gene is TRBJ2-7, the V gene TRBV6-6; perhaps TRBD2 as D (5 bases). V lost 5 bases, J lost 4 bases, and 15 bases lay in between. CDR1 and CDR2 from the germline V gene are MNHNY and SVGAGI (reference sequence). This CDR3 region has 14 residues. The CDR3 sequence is CASSPTRVRYEQYF. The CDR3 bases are TGTGCCAGCAGTCCTACTAGAGTTCGTTACGAGCAGTACTTC.

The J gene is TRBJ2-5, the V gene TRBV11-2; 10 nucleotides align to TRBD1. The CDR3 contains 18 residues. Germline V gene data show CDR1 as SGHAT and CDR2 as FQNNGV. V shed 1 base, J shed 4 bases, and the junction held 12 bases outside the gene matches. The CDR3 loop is CASSLAGTGAKFRETQYF. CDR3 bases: TGTGCCAGCAGCTTAGCCGGGACAGGGGCCAAATTTCGAGAGACCCAGTACTTC.

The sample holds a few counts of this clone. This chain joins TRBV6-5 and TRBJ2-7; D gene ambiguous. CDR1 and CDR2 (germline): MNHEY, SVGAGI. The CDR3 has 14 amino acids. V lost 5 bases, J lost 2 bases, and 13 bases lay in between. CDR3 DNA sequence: TGTGCCAGCAGTGAAAGAATAGCTACCTACGAGCAGTACTTC. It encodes CASSERIATYEQYF.

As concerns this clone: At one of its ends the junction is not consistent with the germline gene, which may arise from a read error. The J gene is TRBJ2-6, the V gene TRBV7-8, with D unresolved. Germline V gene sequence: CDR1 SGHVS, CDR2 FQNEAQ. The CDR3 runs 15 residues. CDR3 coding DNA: TGTGCCGGCAGCCCCCGAGACTCTGGGGCCAACGTCCTGACTTTC. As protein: CAGSPRDSGANVLTF. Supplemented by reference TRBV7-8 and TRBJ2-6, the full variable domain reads GAGVSQSPRYKVAKRGQDVALRCDPISGHVSLFWYQQALGQGPEFLTYFQNEAQLDKSGLPSDRFFAERPEGSVSTLKIQRTQQEDSAVYLCAGSPRDSGANVLTFGAGSRLTVL.

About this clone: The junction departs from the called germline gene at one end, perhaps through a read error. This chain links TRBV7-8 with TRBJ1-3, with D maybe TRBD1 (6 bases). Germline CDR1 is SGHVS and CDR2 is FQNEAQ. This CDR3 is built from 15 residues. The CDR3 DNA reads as TGTGCCAGCACCACTTGGACAGCCTCCGGAAACGCCATATATTTT. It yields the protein CASTTWTASGNAIYF.

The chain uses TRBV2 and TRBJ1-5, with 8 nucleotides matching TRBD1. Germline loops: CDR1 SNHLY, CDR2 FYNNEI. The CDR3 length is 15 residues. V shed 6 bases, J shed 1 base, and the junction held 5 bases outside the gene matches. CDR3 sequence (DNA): TGTGCCAGCAGCGACAGGGGTTTAAGCAATCAGCCCCAGCATTTT. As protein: CASSDRGLSNQPQHF.

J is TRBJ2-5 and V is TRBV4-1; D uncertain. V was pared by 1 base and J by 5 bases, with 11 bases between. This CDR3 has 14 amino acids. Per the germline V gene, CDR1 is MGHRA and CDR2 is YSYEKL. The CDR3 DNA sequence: TGCGCCAGCAGCCAAGGAGCGCGAGTGGAGACCCAGTACTTC. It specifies CASSQGARVETQYF.

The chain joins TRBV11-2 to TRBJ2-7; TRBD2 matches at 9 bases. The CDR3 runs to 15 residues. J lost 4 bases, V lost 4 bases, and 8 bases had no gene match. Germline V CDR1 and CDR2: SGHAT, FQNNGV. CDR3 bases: TGTGCCAGCAGCTCACTTAGCGGGGGTACGTACGAGCAGTACTTC. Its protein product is CASSSLSGGTYEQYF. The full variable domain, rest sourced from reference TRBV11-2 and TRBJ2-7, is EAGVAQSPRYKIIEKRQSVAFWCNPISGHATLYWYQQILGQGPKLLIQFQNNGVVDDSQLPKDRFSAERLKGVDSTLKIQPAKLEDSAVYLCASSSLSGGTYEQYFGPGTRLTVT.

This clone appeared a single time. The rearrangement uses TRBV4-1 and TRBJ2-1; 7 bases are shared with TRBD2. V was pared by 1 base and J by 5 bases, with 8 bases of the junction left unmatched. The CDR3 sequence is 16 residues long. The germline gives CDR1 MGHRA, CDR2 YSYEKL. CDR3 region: CASSQVGGSFDNEQFF. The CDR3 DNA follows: TGCGCCAGCAGCCAAGTCGGCGGGAGCTTCGACAATGAGCAGTTCTTC.

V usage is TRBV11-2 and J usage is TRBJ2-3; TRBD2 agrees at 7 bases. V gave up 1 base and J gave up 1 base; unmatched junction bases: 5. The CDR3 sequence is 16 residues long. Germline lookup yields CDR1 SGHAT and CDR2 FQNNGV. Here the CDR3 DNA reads TGTGCCAGCAGCTTAGCGGGAGGTTTCGGCACAGATACGCAGTATTTT. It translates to CASSLAGGFGTDTQYF.

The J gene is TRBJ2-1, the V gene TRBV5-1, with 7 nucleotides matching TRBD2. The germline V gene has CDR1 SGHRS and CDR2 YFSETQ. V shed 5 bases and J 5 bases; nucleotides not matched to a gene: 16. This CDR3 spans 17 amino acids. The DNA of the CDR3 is TGCGCCAGCAGTCAGCCCCCGGGGCTAGCGGATAACAATGAGCAGTTCTTC. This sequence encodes CASSQPPGLADNNEQFF.

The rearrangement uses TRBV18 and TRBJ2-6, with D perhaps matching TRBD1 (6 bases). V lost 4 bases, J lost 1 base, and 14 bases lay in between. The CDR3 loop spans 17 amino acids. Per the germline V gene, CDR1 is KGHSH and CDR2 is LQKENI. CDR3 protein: CASSQYRAGSGANVLTF. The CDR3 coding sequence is TGTGCCAGCTCACAATACAGGGCCGGGTCTGGGGCCAACGTCCTGACTTTC.

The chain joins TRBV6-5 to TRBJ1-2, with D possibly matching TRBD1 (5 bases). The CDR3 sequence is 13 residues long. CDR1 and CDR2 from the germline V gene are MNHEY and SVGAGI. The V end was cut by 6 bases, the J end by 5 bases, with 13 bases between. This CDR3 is CASSLGQIYGYTF. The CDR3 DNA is TGTGCCAGCAGCCTCGGACAAATTTATGGCTACACCTTC.